These 16 T cell receptor beta chains originate from one sample sequenced in a study of human T cells and chemical hapten exposure (dated by TCRdb to 2020 to 2022). Unfractionated whole blood was collected in Tempus Blood RNA tubes, and total RNA was extracted from that blood. The library was prepared using 5' RACE. This sample was sequenced with an Illumina MiSeq. TCRdb ran its own pipeline on the public reads, namely fastp trimming at Q25 and MiXCR clone calling, and kept in-frame beta chains. Rows merge per CDR3 protein into single entries with the most common DNA and genes. Recorded for this sample are about 140,000 distinct CDR3 sequences; around 4.1% of them occurred a single time. The ten most abundant clones make up more than 1.2% of the sample. All receptors derive from a female donor in good health.

In its sample, this clonotype was seen many times. The V gene is TRBV7-9, the J gene TRBJ1-1, with a tentative D call TRBD1 (6 bases). CDR3 size: 14 residues. V lost 5 bases and J lost 4, with 14 bases in between. Germline loops: CDR1 SEHNR, CDR2 FQNEAQ (reference sequence). CDR3 protein: CASSLQQGSTEAFF. The CDR3 DNA sequence: TGTGCCAGCAGCCTTCAACAGGGATCCACTGAAGCTTTCTTT.

The sample holds a few counts of this clonotype. The V and J genes are TRBV9 and TRBJ1-3; no clear D gene. From germline, CDR1 is SGDLS and CDR2 YYNGEE. The germline V and J ends were trimmed by 6 bases and 0 bases, with 10 bases remaining between them. The CDR3 extends over 14 amino acids. The DNA for the CDR3 is TGTGCCAGCACCCCCGAGGGCTCTGGAAACACCATATATTTT. Its protein is CASTPEGSGNTIYF.

This clonotype was detected ten times or more. The CDR3 nucleotides read TGTGCCAGCAGCCCTTACGGGAGTACCTACGAGCAGTACTTC. Protein product: CASSPYGSTYEQYF. The V gene is TRBV9, the J gene TRBJ2-7, with D possibly being TRBD2 (6 bases). V dropped 4 bases and J dropped 2 bases, with 13 bases sitting between them. The CDR3 is 14 amino acids. In germline, CDR1 is SGDLS, CDR2 YYNGEE.

This clonotype has a count of ten or more. The chain has TRBV7-8 and TRBJ1-5; D is unclear. Trimming removed 3 bases from V and 0 bases from J, with 6 bases in between. Germline-derived CDR1 and CDR2 are SGHVS and FQNEAQ. CDR3 length equals 14 residues. The CDR3 DNA reads TGTGCCAGCAGCTTTTATAGTAGCAATCAGCCCCAGCATTTT. Translated, it gives CASSFYSSNQPQHF. The full variable domain, rest sourced from reference TRBV7-8 and TRBJ1-5, is GAGVSQSPRYKVAKRGQDVALRCDPISGHVSLFWYQQALGQGPEFLTYFQNEAQLDKSGLPSDRFFAERPEGSVSTLKIQRTQQEDSAVYLCASSFYSSNQPQHFGDGTRLSIL.

This clonotype was picked up a small number of times. The J gene is TRBJ2-1, the V gene TRBV6-2 or TRBV6-3; 7 bases are shared with TRBD2. The length of the CDR3 is 17 residues. Germline CDR1 and CDR2: MNHEY and SVGEGT. Unmatched junction bases numbered 10, after V lost 0 bases and J lost 5 bases. The CDR3 nucleotides read TGTGCCAGCAGTTACTCGGGCGGGGGTATCCTCAACAATGAGCAGTTCTTC. This encodes CASSYSGGGILNNEQFF.

The rearrangement links TRBV19 to TRBJ2-3, with D maybe TRBD2 (5 bases). Germline CDR1 reads LNHDA; CDR2 reads SQIVND (reference sequence). Trimming removed 5 bases at V and 0 bases at J, with 9 bases between. This CDR3 comprises 14 residues. The CDR3 DNA reads TGTGCCAGTAGTGCACGGACTAGCACAGATACGCAGTATTTT. Protein sequence: CASSARTSTDTQYF.

This clonotype has at least ten counts. V usage is TRBV10-3 and J usage is TRBJ2-3; either TRBD1 or TRBD2 may fit D (6 bases each). V lost 10 bases to trimming and J lost 2 bases, with 16 bases between them. This CDR3 has 14 amino acids. The germline CDR1 and CDR2 sequences are ENHRY and SYGVKD. The CDR3 reads CARSKGGPTDTQYF. CDR3 in DNA: TGTGCCAGAAGCAAGGGGGGCCCCACAGATACGCAGTATTTT.

This clonotype appeared many times. This sequence joins TRBV18 and TRBJ2-2; D might be TRBD1 (6 bases). Germline CDR1 reads KGHSH; CDR2 reads LQKENI. V was trimmed by 5 bases and J by 2 bases, leaving 15 bases between them. This CDR3 has 16 amino acids. Here the CDR3 reads CASSMDRTINTGELFF. The CDR3 bases are TGTGCCAGCTCAATGGACAGAACTATAAACACCGGGGAGCTGTTTTTT.

This clonotype turned up a few times. This sequence joins TRBV3-1 and TRBJ2-3; D ambiguous. The V gene lost 4 bases and the J gene lost 4 bases, with 12 bases spanning the gap. Looked up from germline, CDR1 is LGHDT and CDR2 is YNNKEL (reference sequence). CDR3 length equals 14 residues. The DNA for the CDR3 is TGTGCCAGCAGCCTATTAGATGCGGCAGATACGCAGTATTTT. This gives the protein CASSLLDAADTQYF.

This clonotype showed up just a few times. V gene TRBV6-5 combines with J gene TRBJ2-3, with TRBD2 matching over 11 bases. Looked up from germline, CDR1 is MNHEY and CDR2 is SVGAGI. V trimming: 6 bases; J trimming: 7 bases; junction bases outside the gene matches: 9. The CDR3 is 15 amino acids. The CDR3 coding sequence is TGTGCCAGCAGCACAACTAGCGGGGGACGGAATACGCAGTATTTT. It yields the protein CASSTTSGGRNTQYF.

In this sample, this clonotype turned up many times. This chain links TRBV29-1 with TRBJ2-1, with 8 bases that match TRBD2. In germline, CDR1 is SQVTM, CDR2 ANQGSEA. With V trimmed by 6 bases and J by 1 base, 11 bases remained unmatched. The CDR3 loop spans 16 amino acids. CDR3: CSVTIPRGGSYNEQFF. The CDR3 DNA reads as TGCAGCGTGACGATACCCCGGGGGGGTTCCTACAATGAGCAGTTCTTC.

The chain combines TRBV4-2 with TRBJ2-2, with a tentative D call TRBD1 (6 bases). V shed 0 bases and J shed 8 bases, with 13 bases lying between them. CDR3 length: 15 amino acids. Germline CDR1 is LGHNA and CDR2 is YNFKEQ. The CDR3 bases are TGTGCCAGCAGCCAAGACCGGGACATCCCAGGGGAGCTGTTTTTT. Protein: CASSQDRDIPGELFF.

This chain joins TRBV27 and TRBJ1-3; D is perhaps TRBD1 (5 bases). V lost 3 bases and J 9 bases, leaving 15 bases between the germline ends. The germline V gene encodes CDR1 MNHEY and CDR2 SMNVEV (reference sequence). The CDR3 sequence is 14 residues long. CDR3 loop: CASSFSGGQGTIYF. The CDR3 DNA follows: TGTGCCAGCAGTTTTTCCGGGGGTCAAGGCACCATATATTTT.

The sample holds many counts of this clonotype. The genes are TRBV28 and TRBJ2-7, with TRBD1 identical over 8 bases. CDR1 MDHEN and CDR2 SYDVKM come from the germline V gene. The CDR3 extends over 13 amino acids. V dropped 10 bases and J dropped 5; count of bases not matched to a gene: 10. The CDR3 is CATRGAGGHEQYF. CDR3 nucleotides: TGTGCCACCCGAGGGGCAGGGGGCCACGAGCAGTACTTC.

This clonotype came up many times. The gene calls are TRBV9 and TRBJ2-3; TRBD2 agrees at 10 bases. Germline assignment: CDR1 SGDLS and CDR2 YYNGEE. The CDR3 runs 19 residues. The trim removed 0 bases at V and 2 bases at J, leaving 12 bases unmatched. CDR3 sequence (DNA): TGTGCCAGCAGCGTAGAGGGGCTAGCGGGGGTCCACTCCACAGATACGCAGTATTTT. It translates to CASSVEGLAGVHSTDTQYF.

Ten or more counts support this clonotype. The chain combines TRBV18 with TRBJ1-4; unclear D gene. Trimming pared 0 bases from V and 2 bases from J, leaving 7 bases between. The CDR3 is made up of 15 amino acids. Per the germline V gene, CDR1 is KGHSH and CDR2 is LQKENI. The DNA for the CDR3 is TGTGCCAGCTCACCACCGGGGATCACTAATGAAAAACTGTTTTTT. Protein product: CASSPPGITNEKLFF. Full variable domain (rest looked up from reference TRBV18 and TRBJ1-4): NAGVMQNPRHLVRRRGQEARLRCSPMKGHSHVYWYRQLPEEGLKFMVYLQKENIIDESGMPKERFSAEFPKEGPSILRIQQVVRGDSAAYFCASSPPGITNEKLFFGSGTQLSVL.